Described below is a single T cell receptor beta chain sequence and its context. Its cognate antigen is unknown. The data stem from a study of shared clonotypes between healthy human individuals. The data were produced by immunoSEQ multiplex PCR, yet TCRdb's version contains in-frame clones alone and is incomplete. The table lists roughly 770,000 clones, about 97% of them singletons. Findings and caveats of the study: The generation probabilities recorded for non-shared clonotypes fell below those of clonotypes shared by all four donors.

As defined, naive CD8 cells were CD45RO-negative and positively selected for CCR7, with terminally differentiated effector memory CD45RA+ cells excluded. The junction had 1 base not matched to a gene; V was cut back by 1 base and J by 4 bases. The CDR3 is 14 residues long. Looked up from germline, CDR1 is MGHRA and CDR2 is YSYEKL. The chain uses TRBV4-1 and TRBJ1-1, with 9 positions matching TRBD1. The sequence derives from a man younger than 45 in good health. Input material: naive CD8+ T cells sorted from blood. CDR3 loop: CASSQGTGATEAFF. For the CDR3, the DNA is TGCGCCAGCAGCCAAGGGACAGGGGCCACTGAAGCTTTCTTT.